One and the same sample provided the 8 T cell receptor beta chains below, sequenced in a study of blood T cells in healthy people across ages. The second PCR ran about 6 to 12 cycles with a sample-barcoded 5' primer and J-beta primers. One entry per CDR3 protein results from TCRdb running MiXCR on the 5' RACE reads. The table has 650,000 to 800,000 distinct CDR3 sequences, around 42% seen once. The sequencing sample was made of blood. These receptors were obtained from a man aged 55 to 69 in good health.

The table lists this clonotype with a few counts. The chain combines TRBV4-3 with TRBJ2-5; TRBD2 agrees at 9 bases. V shed 1 base and J 2 bases; nucleotides not matched to a gene: 5. The CDR3 is 16 residues long. The V gene's germline CDR1 is LGHNA and CDR2 YSLEER. The chain's CDR3 is CASSQAPAGGQETQYF. The CDR3 nucleotides read TGCGCCAGCAGCCAAGCACCAGCGGGGGGTCAAGAGACCCAGTACTTC.

The chain employs TRBV10-2 and TRBJ2-3; D call uncertain. Germline V lookup: CDR1 WSHSY, CDR2 SAAADI. With 7 bases removed from V and 6 bases from J, the gap between germline ends came to 14 bases. This CDR3 is built from 13 residues. CDR3 DNA sequence: TGCGCCAGCAAGTATGAGCGTGGTGATACGCAGTATTTT. Amino acid sequence: CASKYERGDTQYF.

The chain combines TRBV6-5 with TRBJ1-5; D is uncertain. The CDR3 is 14 amino acids. Germline lookup yields CDR1 MNHEY and CDR2 SVGAGI. The V gene lost 6 bases and the J gene lost 1 base, with 10 bases spanning the gap. CDR3 in DNA: TGTGCCAGCAGCCCACAACAGAGCAATCAGCCCCAGCATTTT. Protein product: CASSPQQSNQPQHF.

V and J are TRBV6-2 or TRBV6-3 and TRBJ1-1; the D is unclear. Trimming took 6 bases from V and 4 from J, leaving 18 bases between them. This CDR3 is 15 amino acids long. Germline-derived CDR1 and CDR2 are MNHEY and SVGEGT. The DNA for the CDR3 is TGTGCCAGCAGAGACGCATCGAGGGTCTCCACTGAAGCTTTCTTT. This sequence encodes CASRDASRVSTEAFF.

This chain links TRBV28 with TRBJ2-2, with TRBD1 matching 7 bases. The CDR3 runs to 17 residues. Per the germline V gene, CDR1 is MDHEN and CDR2 is SYDVKM. The junction had 14 bases not matched to a gene; V was cut back by 3 bases and J by 7 bases. CDR3 sequence reads: CASSLLQGSSWVGELFF. For the CDR3, the DNA is TGTGCCAGCAGTTTGTTACAGGGGAGCTCTTGGGTCGGGGAGCTGTTTTTT.

The gene calls are TRBV5-5 and TRBJ2-2; D may be TRBD1 or TRBD2 (5 bases each). The CDR3 covers 17 residues. The V and J ends lost 4 bases and 0 bases respectively, with 16 bases between them. Per germline, CDR1 SGHKS and CDR2 YYEKEE (reference sequence). CDR3 protein: CASSRRSSGTNTGELFF. The DNA of the CDR3 is TGTGCCAGCAGCCGGAGGTCGTCAGGGACGAACACCGGGGAGCTGTTTTTT. The full variable domain, rest sourced from reference TRBV5-5 and TRBJ2-2, is DAGVTQSPTHLIKTRGQQVTLRCSPISGHKSVSWYQQVLGQGPQFIFQYYEKEERGRGNFPDRFSARQFPNYSSELNVNALLLGDSALYLCASSRRSSGTNTGELFFGEGSRLTVL.

This clonotype was counted only a few times. The chain recombines TRBV3-1 with TRBJ2-4, with 8 bases aligning to TRBD1. The J call may be wrong; the DNA end is better matched by TRBJ2-7. CDR1 and CDR2 (germline): LGHDT, YNNKEL (reference sequence). The CDR3 has 15 residues. The CDR3 loop is CASSQGRTGPVEQYF. CDR3 nucleotide sequence: TGTGCCAGCAGCCAAGGTAGGACAGGGCCTGTCGAGCAGTACTTC.

Concerning this clonotype: A read error is possible here, since a much larger clone lies one base away. The chain combines TRBV4-3 with TRBJ2-3; TRBD1 or TRBD2 may be the D gene (5 bases each). Germline lookup yields CDR1 LGHNA and CDR2 YSLEER. This CDR3 comprises 15 residues. CDR3 protein: CASSPGTESTDAQYF. For the CDR3, the DNA is TGCGCCAGCAGCCCAGGGACGGAAAGCACAGATGCGCAGTATTTT.